This TCR beta chain originates from a study of blood T cell repertoires in COVID-19. Study-wide background: Researchers got acute and convalescent COVID-19 samples from the United States, Italy and Spain. The cDNA or gDNA used as material had been derived from T cells, B-cell-depleted T cells, or PBMCs.

Methods used by the authors: Reference gene primers were amplified, and this amplification served to estimate nucleated cell counts. Sequenced by immunoSEQ multiplex PCR; TCRdb stores in-frame clones only, minus some. The DNA gave D and trimming, while V, J and clone size come from that table. The repertoire includes fewer than 90,000 clones, 88% of them detected once, and 6% to 8.5% sits in the top ten. Germline V lookup: CDR1 LNHDA, CDR2 SQIVND (reference sequence). V dropped 5 bases and J dropped 6; count of bases not matched to a gene: 13. CDR3 size: 16 residues. Source material: peripheral blood. The chain uses TRBV19 and TRBJ2-3; 8 nucleotides line up with TRBD1. The receptor was isolated from a man between 65 and 79 years old with acute or convalescent COVID-19. This chain's CDR3 is CASSSPGQGPYDTQYF. CDR3 in DNA: TGTGCCAGTAGTTCTCCAGGACAGGGTCCATATGATACGCAGTATTTT.